A selection of T cell receptor beta chains follows, all from one sample in a study of Ad26.COV2.S vaccination and SARS-CoV-2 variants. Generated by immunoSEQ multiplex PCR, the TCRdb table keeps only in-frame clones and is missing some. The sample yields about 350,000 clones, about 88% seen once. Source: peripheral blood, taken in a trial of Ad26.COV2.S vaccine versus placebo. These receptors were obtained from a person between 18 and 59 years old who received the Ad26.COV2.S COVID-19 vaccine or a placebo. The conserved cysteine and the conserved F or W are not part of the CDR3 here. Fields, in order: J gene, V gene, CDR3 protein.

TRBJ2-7 | TRBV11-2 | ASSEAYIQY
TRBJ1-5 | TRBV7-2 | ASSLSSNTNQPQH
TRBJ2-3 | TRBV7-9 | ALGLAATDTQY
TRBJ1-4 | TRBV7-2 | ASSLVGFNEKLF
TRBJ1-1 | TRBV28 | ASSRRNEAF
TRBJ2-5 | TRBV27 | ASSSESPGLAGGGQETQY
TRBJ1-1 | TRBV7-9 | ASSYTGLTEAF
TRBJ2-1 | TRBV5-4 | ASSLGRRDGGYNEQF
TRBJ1-1 | TRBV4-1 | ASSHYKQGNTEAF
TRBJ2-5 | TRBV6-1 | ASSGQVQETQY
TRBJ1-1 | TRBV19 | ASSISGDTRTEAF
TRBJ1-5 | TRBV19 | ASSPWAGNQPQH